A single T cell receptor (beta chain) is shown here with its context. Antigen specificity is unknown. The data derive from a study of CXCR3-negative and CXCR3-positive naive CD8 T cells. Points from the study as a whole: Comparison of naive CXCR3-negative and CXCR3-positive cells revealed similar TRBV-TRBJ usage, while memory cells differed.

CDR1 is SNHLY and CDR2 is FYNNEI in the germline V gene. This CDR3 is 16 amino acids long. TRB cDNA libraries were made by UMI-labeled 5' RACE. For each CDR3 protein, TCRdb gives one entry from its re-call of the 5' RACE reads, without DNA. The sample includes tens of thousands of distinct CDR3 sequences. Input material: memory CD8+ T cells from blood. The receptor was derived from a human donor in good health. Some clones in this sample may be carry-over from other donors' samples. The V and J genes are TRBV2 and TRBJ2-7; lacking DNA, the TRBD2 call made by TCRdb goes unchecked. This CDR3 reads CASSEYFAGGNYEQYF.